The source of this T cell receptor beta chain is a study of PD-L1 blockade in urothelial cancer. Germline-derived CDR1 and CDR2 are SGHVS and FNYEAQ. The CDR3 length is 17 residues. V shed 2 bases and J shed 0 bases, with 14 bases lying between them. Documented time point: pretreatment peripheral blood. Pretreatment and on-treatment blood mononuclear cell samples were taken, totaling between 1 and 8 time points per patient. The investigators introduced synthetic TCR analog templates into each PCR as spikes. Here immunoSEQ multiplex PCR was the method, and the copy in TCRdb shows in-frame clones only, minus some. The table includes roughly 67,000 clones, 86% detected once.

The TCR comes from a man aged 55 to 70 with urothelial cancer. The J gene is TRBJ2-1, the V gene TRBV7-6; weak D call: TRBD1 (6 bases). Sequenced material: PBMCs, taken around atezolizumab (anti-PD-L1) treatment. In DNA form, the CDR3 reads TGTGCCAGCAGCTTATACTCCGGACAGAGCTCCTACAATGAGCAGTTCTTC. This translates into CASSLYSGQSSYNEQFF. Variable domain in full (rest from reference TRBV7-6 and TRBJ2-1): GAGVSQSPRYKVTKRGQDVALRCDPISGHVSLYWYRQALGQGPEFLTYFNYEAQQDKSGLPNDRFSAERPEGSISTLTIQRTEQRDSAMYRCASSLYSGQSSYNEQFFGPGTRLTVL.